This TCR beta chain emerged from a study of blood T cell repertoires in COVID-19. As for the study in general: The cDNA or gDNA used as material had been derived from T cells, B-cell-depleted T cells, or PBMCs.

Germline-derived CDR1 and CDR2 are SGHTA and FQGNSA. V trimming: 0 bases; J trimming: 10 bases; junction bases outside the gene matches: 3. The CDR3 length is 13 residues. The protocol was immunoSEQ multiplex PCR, while the TCRdb copy is restricted to in-frame clones and leaves out a portion. The data hold a few hundred thousand clones, with roughly 90% observed a single time. The sequence derives from a woman in her forties or fifties with active or convalescent COVID-19. The rearrangement joins TRBV7-2 to TRBJ2-1; 7 positions agree with TRBD1. Material: peripheral blood. The CDR3 reads CASSLAPQGEQFF. CDR3 coding DNA: TGTGCCAGCAGCTTAGCCCCACAGGGGGAGCAGTTCTTC.